The entry below describes one T cell receptor (beta chain). Individuals who donated were healthy Caucasians from Russia aged 6 to 90. At least 7 million PBMCs were isolated per sample. The data belong to a study of blood T cells in healthy people across ages. V dropped 5 bases and J dropped 7; count of bases not matched to a gene: 7. Germline V CDR1 and CDR2: SGHTA, FQGNSA. This CDR3 has 14 amino acids. PCR was performed a second time for roughly 7 to 11 cycles using a sample-barcoded 5' primer and a J-beta primer mix. One entry per CDR3 protein, called by TCRdb with MiXCR from the 5' RACE reads. The sample consists of over 600,000 distinct CDR3 sequences, 40% to 45% of them appearing once.

The chain combines TRBV7-2 with TRBJ1-2; 10 bases line up with TRBD1. The sequence came from a man at least 80 years old in good health. Sequenced sample: blood. CDR3 residues: CASSATGGLVGYTF. DNA of the CDR3: TGTGCCAGCAGCGCGACAGGGGGCTTGGTTGGCTACACCTTC.